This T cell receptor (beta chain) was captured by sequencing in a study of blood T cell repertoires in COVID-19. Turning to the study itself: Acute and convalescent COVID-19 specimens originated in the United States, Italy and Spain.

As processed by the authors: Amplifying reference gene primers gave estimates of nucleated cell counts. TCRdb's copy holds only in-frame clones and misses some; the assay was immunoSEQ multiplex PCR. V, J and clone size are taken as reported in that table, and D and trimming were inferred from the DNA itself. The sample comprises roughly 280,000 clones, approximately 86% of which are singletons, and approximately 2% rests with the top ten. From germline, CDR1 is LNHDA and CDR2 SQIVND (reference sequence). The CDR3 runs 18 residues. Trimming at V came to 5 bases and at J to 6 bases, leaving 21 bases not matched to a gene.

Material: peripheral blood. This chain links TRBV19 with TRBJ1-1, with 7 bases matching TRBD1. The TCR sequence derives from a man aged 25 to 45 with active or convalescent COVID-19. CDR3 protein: CASSAERQGMGPYPEAFF. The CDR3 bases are TGTGCCAGTAGTGCCGAGAGACAGGGTATGGGCCCCTACCCTGAAGCTTTCTTT. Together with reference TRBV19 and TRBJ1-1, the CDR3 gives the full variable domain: DGGITQSPKYLFRKEGQNVTLSCEQNLNHDAMYWYRQDPGQGLRLIYYSQIVNDFQKGDIAEGYSVSREKKESFPLTVTSAQKNPTAFYLCASSAERQGMGPYPEAFFGQGTRLTVV.